The sequence of this T cell receptor beta chain was determined in a study of technical replicates of blood from a handful of donors (dated by TCRdb to 2016 to 2017). The library relied on the immunoSEQ multiplex PCR assay. The source is immuneACCESS, and TCRdb retained only in-frame sequences with V and J called. Part of the clones is not carried over; for the studies checked, unresolved V genes explain less than half of this, and the remainder is unexplained. This sample is represented by roughly 79,000 clones; around 91% of them were singletons. 0.35% to 0.45% of the sample belongs to the ten largest clones. About this clone: Its antigen is currently not known. No clone much larger than this one lies a single base away; base qualities are absent.

V is trimmed back by 5 bases and J by 7 bases, and the junction contains 14 bases that no gene match accounts for. The germline V gene (reference sequence) sets CDR1 to SEHNR and CDR2 to FQNEAQ. Including the terminal cysteine and phenylalanine, the CDR3 comprises 17 residues. Only the CDR3 DNA is retained, 51 bases long and in frame from the first base. The sequencing sample was made of T cells isolated from PBMCs. Rearrangement joined TRBV7-9 to TRBJ2-1, with 10 junctional bases fitting TRBD1. The receptor was isolated from a human donor in good health. Some clones in this sample may be carry-over from other donors' samples. The DNA sequence follows: TGTGCCAGCAGCGTTGGGGGTGGACAGGGGGATCGGAATGAGCAGTTCTTC. This sequence encodes CASSVGGGQGDRNEQFF.